This T cell receptor (beta chain) originates from a study of identical twins. General study results and limits: Sequences that were beta out-of-frame showed weaker excess twin sharing.

TCRdb processed the 5' RACE reads anew with MiXCR; each CDR3 protein has one entry. The sample holds some 760,000 distinct CDR3 sequences, around a sixth seen once. This clonotype came up a few times. Its cognate antigen is unknown. Germline CDR1 and CDR2: SGHTA and FQGTGA. Trimming left V 5 bases short and J 4 bases short, with 12 bases between. The CDR3 is made up of 14 amino acids. These data were also reused for a study on T cells expressing NK-cell markers.

V and J are TRBV7-3 and TRBJ2-1; the D gene is possibly TRBD1 (5 bases). Input material: PBMCs. This TCR derives from a young woman in good health. The CDR3 DNA is TGTGCCAGCAGCCCGGGCAGGGCATACAATGAGCAGTTCTTC. It codes for CASSPGRAYNEQFF. Filled out from reference TRBV7-3 and TRBJ2-1, the complete variable domain reads GAGVSQTPSNKVTEKGKYVELRCDPISGHTALYWYRQSLGQGPEFLIYFQGTGAADDSGLPNDRFFAVRPEGSVSTLKIQRTERGDSAVYLCASSPGRAYNEQFFGPGTRLTVL.